The source of this T cell receptor beta chain is a study of T cells in localized non-small cell lung cancer. Study conclusions and caveats: Heterogeneity remains possible, as sequencing covered one tumor region only. Paired adjacent lung recovered a median roughly 54 of the top 100 tumor clones.

This CDR3 is built from 18 residues. Germline CDR1 reads SGHDN; CDR2 reads FVKESK. The J segment lost 2 bases and the V segment lost 0 bases, leaving 8 bases of the junction unmatched. As concerns this clone: Its specificity is unknown.

TCRdb keeps only in-frame clones here, not all; method: immunoSEQ multiplex PCR. The top ten clones hold approximately 10% of a sample with about 26,000 clones, approximately 84% of them seen once. This TCR came from a man between 40 and 75 years old with stage III squamous cell lung carcinoma. V gene TRBV14 combines with J gene TRBJ2-3; TRBD1 matches 10 bases. The sequencing here drew on peripheral blood, taken before any cancer treatment. For the CDR3, the DNA is TGTGCCAGCAGCCAAGATCGGAGGACAGGGGGGATCACAGATACGCAGTATTTT. Its translation: CASSQDRRTGGITDTQYF.